Listed below are T cell receptor beta chains from one sample, sequenced in a study of blood T cell repertoires in COVID-19. TCRdb keeps only in-frame clones here, not all; method: immunoSEQ multiplex PCR. The data contain 150,000 to 200,000 clones, around four fifths of them singletons. The source material was peripheral blood. The receptors were gathered from a woman aged 70-85 years with COVID-19, enrolled during active disease. CDR3s include the opening cysteine and the closing phenylalanine or tryptophan. Fields, in order: clone size, D gene, J gene, V gene, CDR3 DNA, CDR3 protein. The D gene is left open where the match is weak. Some rows mark clone size as missing; the rest say once, few, many or name a class of expanded clone.

>few|TRBD1|TRBJ2-4|TRBV6-2/TRBV6-3
TGTGCCAGCAGTTACAGGCAGGGGGCTGCCAAAAACATTCAGTACTTC
CASSYRQGAAKNIQYF
>few|TRBD1|TRBJ1-6|TRBV5-4
TGTGCCAGCAGCCGCTCGACAGGGGGGACCTATAATTCACCCCTCCACTTT
CASSRSTGGTYNSPLHF
>NA|TRBD1|TRBJ2-1|TRBV5-4
TGTGCCAGCAGCAGACAGGGGGCCGATGAGCAGTTCTTC
CASSRQGADEQFF
>few|NA|TRBJ1-1|TRBV7-2
TGTGCCAGCAGCCCTACCTGGGGGGGGAGCACTGAAGCTTTCTTT
CASSPTWGGSTEAFF
>once|NA|TRBJ2-7|TRBV28
TGTGCCACCAGGGACACCTACTACGAGCAGTACTTC
CATRDTYYEQYF
>NA|TRBD1|TRBJ1-5|TRBV7-9
TGTGCCAGCAGTTCTACAGGGGATCAGCCCCAGCATTTT
CASSSTGDQPQHF
>NA|NA|TRBJ2-4|TRBV28
TGTGCCAGCAGTTCCCCGGGACAAGCCAAAAACATTCAGTACTTC
CASSSPGQAKNIQYF
>NA|TRBD2|TRBJ2-3|TRBV6-4
TGTGCCAGCAGTGAACCACTGGCGGGGGGGATCACAGATACGCAGTATTTT
CASSEPLAGGITDTQYF
>NA|TRBD1|TRBJ2-5|TRBV27
TGTGCCAGCAGCTCAGGGGGCCAAGAGACCCAGTACTTC
CASSSGGQETQYF
>NA|NA|TRBJ1-4|TRBV11-2
TGTGCCAGCAGCGTCAGCGCCACACCTTCAAAACTGTTTTTT
CASSVSATPSKLFF
>NA|NA|TRBJ1-1|TRBV19
TGTGCCAGTAGTGCGGGGATGAACACTGAAGCTTTCTTT
CASSAGMNTEAFF
>NA|TRBD2|TRBJ2-3|TRBV10-3
TGTGCCATCAGTGACCTCACTAGCGTAGATACGCAGTATTTT
CAISDLTSVDTQYF
>NA|TRBD1|TRBJ1-2|TRBV19
TGTGCCAGTAACGACAGGGCGAACTATGGCTACACCTTC
CASNDRANYGYTF
>NA|NA|TRBJ1-2|TRBV25-1
TGTGCCAGCAGTGTCGGGGGGTATGGCTACACCTTC
CASSVGGYGYTF
>few|NA|TRBJ2-5|TRBV13
TGTGCCAGCAGCCCAGTGGGGAGCGAGACCCAGTACTTC
CASSPVGSETQYF